The sequence of this TCR beta chain was determined in a study of radiation and T cells in renal cell carcinoma (dated by TCRdb to 2020 to 2022). Describing the broader study: A total of around 50 samples underwent TCR beta sequencing, made up of approximately 26 tumors and about 27 peripheral blood samples. The final blood draw was performed at 4 weeks after radiation, at the same time as nephrectomy. In the 40 to 60 samples combined, 4 million to 5 million unique CDR3 nucleotide sequences were found, encoding 2 million to 3 million unique CDR3 amino acid sequences. On the study overall, not on this receptor specifically: Effects of radiation dose or scheduling on the TCR repertoire could not be addressed with the single-armed trial design. In blood, the top tumor clonotypes increased from baseline to 2 weeks after radiation and then shrank by 4 weeks, which suggests a temporary expansion of tumor-resident clones. Because pretreatment tumor biopsies were not available, the baseline intratumoral presence of clonotypes could not be determined. Changes in the blood repertoire were not tracked past 4 weeks after treatment.

Concerning this clone: Its antigen remains unidentified. Per-base quality was not reported, and no clone a single base away is much larger than it.

Following the manufacturer's recommendations, the immunoSEQ kit was used to generate TCR beta libraries from genomic DNA. For library preparation, a first multiplex PCR was performed with proprietary primers, followed by a second PCR in which unique barcodes were added, and bead cleanups were performed after each round. Each sample batch included a kit-provided positive control reaction and a negative control reaction. The final libraries were assessed on an Agilent 4200 TapeStation D1000 ScreenTape, pooled by volume, and quantified by qPCR. Sequencing was performed on an Illumina NextSeq500 with a MidOutput 150-cycle cartridge, and 156 Read1 and 15 Index1 cycles were run with kit custom primers. The pooled library was loaded at 0.75 to 1 pM with an approximately 18% PhiX control spike-in. As for how the authors treated the data: Vendor-processed data were analyzed in R, with a clonotype defined as all T cells sharing the same CDR3 nucleotide sequence. In the clone abundance analyses, frequencies were normalized to the 10,000 most abundant clones in each sample. Before analysis, public T cell clones were removed, and these numbered fewer than six per sample on average. Tumor-enriched clonotypes and baseline blood-enriched clonotypes were defined as those with an abundance difference of at least 32-fold between compartments. A beta-binomial differential abundance model was used to identify clonotypes that were expanded or contracted between blood time points. The Baroni-Urbani and Buser coefficient was used to measure tumor-blood repertoire similarity, and groups were compared with two-tailed Wilcoxon tests in R. TCRdb re-hosts the immuneACCESS table, in-frame sequences only. Its copies lack some clones; in the studies checked, an unresolved V gene accounts for under half of them, and the cause for the rest is not known. V and J calls and clone size are given by that table; D and trimming were obtained from the DNA. The sample table shows about 83,000 clones, and roughly 80% are seen once. About 2.5% of the sample belongs to the ten largest clones.

This specimen's time point label, interpreted: blood 4 weeks post-SBRT, at nephrectomy. Reading the label with the study, this specimen's treatment or condition is: 15 Gy SBRT to primary tumor, nephrectomy 4 weeks later. The samples were drawn from a clinical trial, where primary renal cell carcinomas were treated with 15 Gy of stereotactic body radiation therapy and then removed by nephrectomy 4 weeks afterward. To track tumor-enriched clonotypes, serial peripheral blood was sampled from radiation-treated patients at baseline and at 2 weeks and 4 weeks after SBRT. Every patient's renal cell carcinoma showed clear cell pathology. Genomic DNA for TCR sequencing was prepared using the QIAamp DNA Blood Mini Kit (Qiagen). The analyses included only samples that passed all quality control checks. The CDR3 contains 16 residues, cysteine and phenylalanine counted. Of the read, only the CDR3 DNA is kept; its 48 bases are in frame from base 1. Sequences SGHDN (CDR1) and FVKESK (CDR2) are obtained from the germline V gene. At the junction V is shortened by 0 bases and J by 5 bases, with 14 bases in between.

This TCR was sampled from a woman in her sixties with renal cell carcinoma. Specimen: blood, collected from a patient whose treatment included radiotherapy and nephrectomy. The rearrangement combines TRBV14 with TRBJ2-1, with the D gene call left open. The encoded CDR3 is CASSQEYWVRNNEQFF. The DNA is as follows: TGTGCCAGCAGCCAAGAATATTGGGTTCGGAACAATGAGCAGTTCTTC.